The T cell receptor (beta chain) under discussion was sequenced for a study of T cells in pancreatic ductal adenocarcinoma. Overall study results and limits: Tumor and blood clonality did not differ significantly, about 0.112 versus 0.072. The resected cohort was biased toward the minority with early-stage disease. Blood had more productive templates and 6 to 9-fold more unique clonotypes than tumor. Tumor-versus-blood clonality comparisons may be biased toward lower tumor diversity.

The table lists this clone with a count of one. Its specificity is unknown. Surgery without prior neoadjuvant therapy was the treatment of the selected pancreatic ductal adenocarcinoma patients. Only in-frame clones appear in the TCRdb table, and some are missing; sequencing was by immunoSEQ multiplex PCR. The data contain about 100,000 clones, roughly 96% of them singletons. Sequencing input: PBMCs. This receptor was obtained from a human donor with pancreatic ductal adenocarcinoma.

The CDR3 here is CASRWGFTGELFF. The DNA for the CDR3 is TGTGCCAGCAGGTGGGGCTTTACCGGGGAGCTGTTTTTT. The rearrangement links TRBV28 to TRBJ2-2; D might be TRBD1 (5 bases). Looked up from germline, CDR1 is MDHEN and CDR2 is SYDVKM. Trimming took 6 bases from V and 5 from J, leaving 10 bases between them. The CDR3 loop spans 13 amino acids.